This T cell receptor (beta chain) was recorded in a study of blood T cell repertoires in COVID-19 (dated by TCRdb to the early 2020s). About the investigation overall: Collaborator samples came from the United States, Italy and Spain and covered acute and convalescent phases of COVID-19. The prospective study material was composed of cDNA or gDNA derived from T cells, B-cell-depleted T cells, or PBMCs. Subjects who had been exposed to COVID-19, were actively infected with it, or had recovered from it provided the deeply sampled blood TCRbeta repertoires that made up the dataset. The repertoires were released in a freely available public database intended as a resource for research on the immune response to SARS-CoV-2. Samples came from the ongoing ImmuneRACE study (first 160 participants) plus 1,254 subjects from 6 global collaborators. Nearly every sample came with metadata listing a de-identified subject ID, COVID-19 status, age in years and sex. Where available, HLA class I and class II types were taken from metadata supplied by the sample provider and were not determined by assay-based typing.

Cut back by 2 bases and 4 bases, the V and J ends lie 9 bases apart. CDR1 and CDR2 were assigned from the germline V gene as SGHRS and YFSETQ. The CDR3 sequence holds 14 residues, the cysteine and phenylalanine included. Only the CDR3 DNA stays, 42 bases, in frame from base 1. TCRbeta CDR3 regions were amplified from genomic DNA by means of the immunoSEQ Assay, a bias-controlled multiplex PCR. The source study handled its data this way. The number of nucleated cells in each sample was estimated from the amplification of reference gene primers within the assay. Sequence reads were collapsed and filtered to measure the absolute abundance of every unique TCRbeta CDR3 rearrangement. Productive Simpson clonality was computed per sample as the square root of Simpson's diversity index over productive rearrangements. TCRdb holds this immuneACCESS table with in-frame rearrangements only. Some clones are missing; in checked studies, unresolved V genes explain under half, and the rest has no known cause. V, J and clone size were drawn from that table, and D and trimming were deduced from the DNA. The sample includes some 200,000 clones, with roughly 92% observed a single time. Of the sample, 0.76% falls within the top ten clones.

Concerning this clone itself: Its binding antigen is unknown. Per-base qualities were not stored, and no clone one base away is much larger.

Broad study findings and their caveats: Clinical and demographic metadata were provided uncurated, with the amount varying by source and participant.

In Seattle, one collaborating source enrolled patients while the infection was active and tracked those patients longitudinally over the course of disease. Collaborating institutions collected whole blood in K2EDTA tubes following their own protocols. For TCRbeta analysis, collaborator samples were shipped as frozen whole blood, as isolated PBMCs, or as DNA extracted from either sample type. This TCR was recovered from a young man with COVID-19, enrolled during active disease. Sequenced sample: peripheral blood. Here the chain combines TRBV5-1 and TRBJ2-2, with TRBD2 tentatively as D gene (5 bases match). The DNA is TGCGCCAGCAGCTTTCAGAGGGCCACCGGGGAGCTGTTTTTT. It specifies CASSFQRATGELFF.